A single sample gave rise to the 18 T cell receptor beta chains below, sequenced in a study of T cell responses to AZD1222 COVID-19 vaccine. TCRdb's copy holds only in-frame clones and misses some; the assay was immunoSEQ multiplex PCR. This sample has around 140,000 clones, with 91% found just once. The specimen comprised peripheral blood, sampled 28 days after the second AZD1222 dose. Receptor source: an adult who received the AZD1222 COVID-19 vaccine.

This sequence joins TRBV3-1 (or the pseudogene TRBV3-2) and TRBJ2-5, with D possibly matching TRBD1 (6 bases). Trimming left V 0 bases short and J 5 bases short, with 13 bases between. Germline V gene lookup returns CDR1 LGHDT and CDR2 YNNKEL (reference sequence). The CDR3 has 15 amino acids. The CDR3 bases are TGTGCCAGCAGCCAAGATGCAGGGGTTCAGGAGACCCAGTACTTC. Encoded protein: CASSQDAGVQETQYF.

The rearrangement links TRBV7-9 to TRBJ1-2, with TRBD1 matching over 10 bases. Germline V CDR1 and CDR2: SEHNR, FQNEAQ (reference sequence). With 5 bases clipped from V and 5 bases from J, the junction kept 5 bases outside the gene matches. CDR3 size: 14 residues. The CDR3 spells CASSTPDRGYGYTF. The CDR3 region has the DNA TGTGCCAGCAGCACCCCGGACAGGGGGTATGGCTACACCTTC.

This chain links TRBV6-5 with TRBJ1-2; TRBD1 is a possible D gene (6 bases). Trimming removed 5 bases from V and 1 base from J, with 11 bases in between. Germline assignment: CDR1 MNHEY and CDR2 SVGAGI. The length of the CDR3 is 14 residues. The CDR3 DNA reads as TGTGCCAGCAGTCCCGGGACAATTAACTATGGCTACACCTTC. Amino acid sequence: CASSPGTINYGYTF.

The V and J genes are TRBV19 and TRBJ1-5; 8 nucleotides agree with TRBD1. This CDR3 is 15 amino acids long. The ends lost 6 bases at V and 2 bases at J; junction bases unmatched: 6. Looked up from germline, CDR1 is LNHDA and CDR2 is SQIVND (reference sequence). As DNA, the CDR3 is TGTGCCAGTAGGCAACCGGGACAGGGCAATCAGCCCCAGCATTTT. Its translation is CASRQPGQGNQPQHF. The full variable domain, in which reference TRBV19 and TRBJ1-5 provide the parts outside the CDR3, is DGGITQSPKYLFRKEGQNVTLSCEQNLNHDAMYWYRQDPGQGLRLIYYSQIVNDFQKGDIAEGYSVSREKKESFPLTVTSAQKNPTAFYLCASRQPGQGNQPQHFGDGTRLSIL.

The rearrangement uses TRBV2 and TRBJ1-1; 8 positions match TRBD1. From germline, CDR1 is SNHLY and CDR2 FYNNEI. The ends lost 5 bases at V and 3 bases at J; junction bases unmatched: 5. This CDR3 has 14 amino acids. The CDR3 sequence is CASSPTGVDTEAFF. The CDR3 DNA sequence: TGTGCCAGCAGTCCGACAGGGGTTGACACTGAAGCTTTCTTT.

The chain combines TRBV11-2 with TRBJ2-1; D gene uncertain. Germline V CDR1 and CDR2: SGHAT, FQNNGV. CDR3 length: 16 amino acids. Trimming took off 1 base at V and 5 bases at J, with 15 bases between the two ends. CDR3 sequence reads: CASSLALQSSHNEQFF. In DNA form, the CDR3 reads TGTGCCAGCAGCTTAGCGTTACAATCTTCACACAATGAGCAGTTCTTC.

V gene TRBV7-9 combines with J gene TRBJ2-5, with D possibly TRBD2 on 5 matching bases. This CDR3 region has 13 residues. Trimming cost V 3 bases and J 1 base, with 6 bases left between them. CDR1 is SEHNR and CDR2 is FQNEAQ in the germline V gene (reference sequence). The CDR3 spells CASSLGSQETQYF. The CDR3 region has the DNA TGTGCCAGCAGCTTGGGGAGCCAAGAGACCCAGTACTTC.

J is TRBJ1-6 and V is TRBV27; 7 bases are shared with TRBD1. This CDR3 is built from 13 residues. Germline assignment: CDR1 MNHEY and CDR2 SMNVEV (reference sequence). V lost 6 bases and J lost 12; bases outside the gene matches: 8. Here the CDR3 DNA reads TGTGCCAGCAGACCTAGGGGACAGAAACCCCTCCACTTT. It codes for CASRPRGQKPLHF.

In this sample, this clone turned up once. This sequence joins TRBV5-1 and TRBJ2-5; TRBD1 matches 9 bases. The CDR3 spans 16 residues. J gave up 2 bases and V 0 bases, and 5 bases lay outside the gene matches. CDR1 SGHRS and CDR2 YFSETQ come from the germline V gene. The CDR3 DNA sequence: TGCGCCAGCAGCTTGGCCGTCGGGACAGGGCAAGAGACCCAGTACTTC. It yields the protein CASSLAVGTGQETQYF. The whole variable domain, filled in from reference TRBV5-1 and TRBJ2-5, reads KAGVTQTPRYLIKTRGQQVTLSCSPISGHRSVSWYQQTPGQGLQFLFEYFSETQRNKGNFPGRFSGRQFSNSRSEMNVSTLELGDSALYLCASSLAVGTGQETQYFGPGTRLLVL.

This chain links TRBV5-4 with TRBJ2-5; weak D call: TRBD2 (6 bases). Trimming pared 4 bases from V and 2 bases from J, leaving 15 bases between. Germline CDR1 reads SGHNT; CDR2 reads YYREEE (reference sequence). The CDR3 is 15 residues long. The CDR3 spells CASSGGLPSQETQYF. Written as DNA, the CDR3 is TGTGCCAGCAGCGGAGGACTACCCTCTCAAGAGACCCAGTACTTC. The full variable domain, rest sourced from reference TRBV5-4 and TRBJ2-5, is ETGVTQSPTHLIKTRGQQVTLRCSSQSGHNTVSWYQQALGQGPQFIFQYYREEENGRGNFPPRFSGLQFPNYSSELNVNALELDDSALYLCASSGGLPSQETQYFGPGTRLLVL.

This sequence joins TRBV7-2 and TRBJ2-2; 7 bases are a match to TRBD2. The J segment lost 5 bases and the V segment lost 2 bases, leaving 11 bases of the junction unmatched. Germline-derived CDR1 and CDR2 are SGHTA and FQGNSA. The CDR3 is 17 amino acids. The CDR3 protein is CASSLLSGAIGTGELFF. The DNA of the CDR3 is TGTGCCAGCAGCTTATTGAGCGGGGCTATTGGGACCGGGGAGCTGTTTTTT.

The chain couples TRBV10-3 to TRBJ2-2; D may be TRBD1 (6 bases). The V gene's germline CDR1 is ENHRY and CDR2 SYGVKD. This CDR3 contains 14 residues. Trimming pared 6 bases from V and 1 base from J, leaving 9 bases between. In nucleotides, the CDR3 is TGTGCCATCAGCACGACAGGGAACACCGGGGAGCTGTTTTTT. It codes for CAISTTGNTGELFF.

The gene calls are TRBV9 and TRBJ2-7, with D perhaps TRBD1 (6 bases). With 4 bases removed from V and 6 bases from J, the gap between germline ends came to 17 bases. This CDR3 is built from 14 residues. Looked up from germline, CDR1 is SGDLS and CDR2 is YYNGEE. The CDR3 spells CASSWDIRGGEQYF. For the CDR3, the DNA is TGTGCCAGCAGCTGGGACATCCGAGGAGGCGAGCAGTACTTC.

The chain recombines TRBV19 with TRBJ2-1; the D is unclear. The CDR3 length is 13 residues. Trimming stripped 5 bases from V and 9 bases from J, with 14 bases between. Germline V lookup: CDR1 LNHDA, CDR2 SQIVND (reference sequence). The DNA for the CDR3 is TGTGCCAGTAGTGCCACGCAGTCGGGTGAGCAGTTCTTC. It is translated as CASSATQSGEQFF.

This chain uses TRBV15 with TRBJ2-1; TRBD2 agrees at 8 bases. The CDR3 consists of 16 residues. Germline values: CDR1 LNHNV, CDR2 YYDKDF (reference sequence). V lost 1 base, J lost 5 bases, and 7 bases stayed unmatched. CDR3 sequence reads: CATSRARRAGDNEQFF. The CDR3 DNA follows: TGTGCCACCAGCAGAGCACGAAGAGCGGGGGACAATGAGCAGTTCTTC.

For this clone: The same CDR3 is also encoded by other DNA sequences in this sample. This chain joins TRBV18 and TRBJ1-3; weak D call: TRBD1 (5 bases). The CDR3 sequence is 13 residues long. V dropped 3 bases and J dropped 2 bases, with 5 bases sitting between them. Germline CDR1 reads KGHSH; CDR2 reads LQKENI. CDR3 protein: CASSPGAGNTIYF. CDR3 nucleotides: TGTGCCAGCTCACCGGGGGCTGGAAACACCATATATTTT.

The chain recombines TRBV6-4 with TRBJ2-1; either TRBD1 or TRBD2 may supply D (5 bases each). The V gene's germline CDR1 is MRHNA and CDR2 SNTAGT. With 0 bases removed from V and 6 bases from J, the gap between germline ends came to 15 bases. There are 16 residues in the CDR3. CDR3 sequence (DNA): TGTGCCAGCAGTGACTCGGTGGGAGATGGGGGCAATGAGCAGTTCTTC. It translates to CASSDSVGDGGNEQFF.

The rearrangement joins TRBV11-3 to TRBJ1-4; unclear D gene. Between the trimmed V and J ends, which lost 5 bases and 8 bases, there was a span of 18 bases. In germline, CDR1 is SGHNT, CDR2 YENEEA. The CDR3 loop spans 15 amino acids. CDR3 amino acids: CASSASTAPGEKLFF. DNA for the CDR3: TGTGCCAGCAGCGCCTCGACTGCCCCGGGGGAAAAACTGTTTTTT.